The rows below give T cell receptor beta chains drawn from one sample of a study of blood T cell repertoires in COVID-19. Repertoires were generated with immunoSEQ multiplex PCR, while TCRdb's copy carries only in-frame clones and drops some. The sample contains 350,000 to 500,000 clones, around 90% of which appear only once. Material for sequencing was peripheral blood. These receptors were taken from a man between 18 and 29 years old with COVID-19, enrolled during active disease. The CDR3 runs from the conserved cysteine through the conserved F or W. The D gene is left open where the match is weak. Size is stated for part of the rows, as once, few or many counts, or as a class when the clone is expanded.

cdr3_nt: TGTGCCAGCGGGAGAACGAGGGACCAAGAGACCCAGTACTTC
cdr3_aa: CASGRTRDQETQYF
clone_size: .
v_call: TRBV2
j_call: TRBJ2-5
d_call: .

cdr3_nt: TGTGCCAGCACCCTCAGAGGCTCCTATAATTCACCCCTCCACTTT
cdr3_aa: CASTLRGSYNSPLHF
clone_size: .
v_call: TRBV5-6
j_call: TRBJ1-6
d_call: .

cdr3_nt: TGTGCCAGCAGTACGCAGGGGGCCCAGGGCACTGAAGCTTTCTTT
cdr3_aa: CASSTQGAQGTEAFF
clone_size: .
v_call: TRBV6-5
j_call: TRBJ1-1
d_call: TRBD1

cdr3_nt: TGTGCCAGCAGCGTAGCTAGCGGGGGTGAGACCCAGTACTTC
cdr3_aa: CASSVASGGETQYF
clone_size: .
v_call: TRBV9
j_call: TRBJ2-5
d_call: TRBD2

cdr3_nt: TGTGCCAGCAGAAAAACGGACCAAGAGACCCAGTACTTC
cdr3_aa: CASRKTDQETQYF
clone_size: once
v_call: TRBV6-5
j_call: TRBJ2-5
d_call: .

cdr3_nt: TGTGCCACCAGCAAGGGGACAGAGTATAATTCACCCCTCCACTTT
cdr3_aa: CATSKGTEYNSPLHF
clone_size: .
v_call: TRBV15
j_call: TRBJ1-6
d_call: TRBD1

cdr3_nt: TGTGCCAGCAGCCCCGCGGGCAGCTACTCTGGAAACACCATATATTTT
cdr3_aa: CASSPAGSYSGNTIYF
clone_size: .
v_call: TRBV14
j_call: TRBJ1-3
d_call: .

cdr3_nt: TGTGCCAGTCACCGGGACATCACAGATACGCAGTATTTT
cdr3_aa: CASHRDITDTQYF
clone_size: .
v_call: TRBV6-5
j_call: TRBJ2-3
d_call: .

cdr3_nt: TGTGCTAGCAGCCCCGGACTAGCGGGATTCCAAGGATCCTACAATGAGCAGTTCTTC
cdr3_aa: CASSPGLAGFQGSYNEQFF
clone_size: .
v_call: TRBV7-7
j_call: TRBJ2-1
d_call: TRBD2

cdr3_nt: TGCGCCAGCAGCTTCAACCAGGGGGCTAATGAAAAACTGTTTTTT
cdr3_aa: CASSFNQGANEKLFF
clone_size: .
v_call: TRBV5-1
j_call: TRBJ1-4
d_call: TRBD1

cdr3_nt: TGTGCCAGCAGCCCTGGAGCCGGGGACAGAGACACTGAAGCTTTCTTT
cdr3_aa: CASSPGAGDRDTEAFF
clone_size: .
v_call: TRBV21-1
j_call: TRBJ1-1
d_call: .

cdr3_nt: TGTGCCAGCAGAGAAACCGGGACAGGGAACTATGGCTACACCTTC
cdr3_aa: CASRETGTGNYGYTF
clone_size: .
v_call: TRBV7-8
j_call: TRBJ1-2
d_call: TRBD1

cdr3_nt: TGTGCCACCGGTGAGGGGGGCGGTAACATTCAGTACTTC
cdr3_aa: CATGEGGGNIQYF
clone_size: .
v_call: TRBV10-3
j_call: TRBJ2-4
d_call: .

cdr3_nt: TGCGCCAGCCGGATCGGGGATTTGGGCACTGAAGCTTTCTTT
cdr3_aa: CASRIGDLGTEAFF
clone_size: .
v_call: TRBV5-1
j_call: TRBJ1-1
d_call: .

cdr3_nt: TGTGCCAGCAGCTTGGGCACCTACAATGAGCAGTTCTTC
cdr3_aa: CASSLGTYNEQFF
clone_size: .
v_call: TRBV7-8
j_call: TRBJ2-1
d_call: .

cdr3_nt: TGTGCCAGCAGCTTAGTTTCAGCGAAGAGCACAGATACGCAGTATTTT
cdr3_aa: CASSLVSAKSTDTQYF
clone_size: .
v_call: TRBV11-3
j_call: TRBJ2-3
d_call: .

cdr3_nt: TGTGCCAGTAGTATAGGCGGGACTGGGGCCTCTTACAATGAGCAGTTCTTC
cdr3_aa: CASSIGGTGASYNEQFF
clone_size: .
v_call: TRBV19
j_call: TRBJ2-1
d_call: .

cdr3_nt: TGTGCCAGCAGTCCCTGGGACTACCCCTACGAGCAGTACTTC
cdr3_aa: CASSPWDYPYEQYF
clone_size: .
v_call: TRBV27
j_call: TRBJ2-7
d_call: TRBD2

cdr3_nt: TGTGCCAGCAGCTTAGGCGGGGGGGAAGAGACCCAGTACTTC
cdr3_aa: CASSLGGGEETQYF
clone_size: .
v_call: TRBV11-3
j_call: TRBJ2-5
d_call: TRBD2

cdr3_nt: TGTGCCAGCAGTCAGCTAGGCAATCAGCCCCAGCATTTT
cdr3_aa: CASSQLGNQPQHF
clone_size: .
v_call: TRBV12-3/TRBV12-4
j_call: TRBJ1-5
d_call: .

cdr3_nt: TGTGCCAGCAGCTTGGGGACGGCGTCAGGGCGCACAGATACGCAGTATTTT
cdr3_aa: CASSLGTASGRTDTQYF
clone_size: .
v_call: TRBV5-4
j_call: TRBJ2-3
d_call: .

cdr3_nt: TGTGCCAGCAGCTTTACCGGACAGAAAAACACCGGGGAGCTGTTTTTT
cdr3_aa: CASSFTGQKNTGELFF
clone_size: .
v_call: TRBV13
j_call: TRBJ2-2
d_call: .

cdr3_nt: TGTGCCAGCAGCTTATACGGCGGGGCTCCCTACGAGCAGTACTTC
cdr3_aa: CASSLYGGAPYEQYF
clone_size: .
v_call: TRBV7-9
j_call: TRBJ2-7
d_call: .

cdr3_nt: TGCAGTGCTAGTAGTACAGGGAAGGCTGAAGCTTTCTTT
cdr3_aa: CSASSTGKAEAFF
clone_size: once
v_call: TRBV20-1
j_call: TRBJ1-1
d_call: .

cdr3_nt: TGTGCCAGCAGCTTGCGGGAGGGTACCTATGGCTACACCTTC
cdr3_aa: CASSLREGTYGYTF
clone_size: .
v_call: TRBV5-6
j_call: TRBJ1-2
d_call: .

cdr3_nt: TGCAGCGTCCTGGACAGGGGGCAAGAGACCCAGTACTTC
cdr3_aa: CSVLDRGQETQYF
clone_size: .
v_call: TRBV29-1
j_call: TRBJ2-5
d_call: TRBD1

cdr3_nt: TGCGCCAGCAGCTTTCCGGCCAGGCCCCTCGGCAATCAGCCCCAGCATTTT
cdr3_aa: CASSFPARPLGNQPQHF
clone_size: .
v_call: TRBV5-1
j_call: TRBJ1-5
d_call: .

cdr3_nt: TGTGCCAGCAGGGACAGGGGAATCACCGGGGAGCTGTTTTTT
cdr3_aa: CASRDRGITGELFF
clone_size: few
v_call: TRBV6-5
j_call: TRBJ2-2
d_call: TRBD1

cdr3_nt: TGTGCCAGCAGTTTCGCTGGAGGGGAGCAGTACTTC
cdr3_aa: CASSFAGGEQYF
clone_size: once
v_call: TRBV12-3/TRBV12-4
j_call: TRBJ2-7
d_call: .

cdr3_nt: TGTGCCAGCACCGGGAGGCACATTCAGTACTTC
cdr3_aa: CASTGRHIQYF
clone_size: .
v_call: TRBV6-5
j_call: TRBJ2-4
d_call: TRBD2